A selection of T cell receptor beta chains follows, all from one sample in a study of blood T cell repertoires in COVID-19. The assay was immunoSEQ multiplex PCR, and TCRdb's table has in-frame clones only and misses some. Of 210,000 or so clones in the sample, approximately 90% were seen once. Sequencing used peripheral blood. These receptor sequences come from a man younger than 45 with COVID-19, enrolled during active disease. Both conserved end residues are part of each CDR3. A D gene is named only where the DNA matches it firmly. Expanded clones get a size class; other rows say once, few or many, or leave the size out.

CDR3: CASSLDGLAGLRNEQFF
DNA: TGTGCCAGCAGCTTAGATGGGCTAGCGGGGTTACGGAATGAGCAGTTCTTC
size: NA
V: TRBV7-2
J: TRBJ2-1
D: TRBD2

CDR3: CSGSQGRDSPLHF
DNA: TGCAGCGGCTCACAGGGACGGGATTCACCCCTCCACTTT
size: NA
V: TRBV29-1
J: TRBJ1-6
D: NA

CDR3: CATSGYTNTEAFF
DNA: TGTGCCACCAGTGGGTACACCAACACTGAAGCTTTCTTT
size: NA
V: TRBV24-1
J: TRBJ1-1
D: NA

CDR3: CASSGGLLTEAFF
DNA: TGTGCCAGCAGTGGAGGGTTACTCACTGAAGCTTTCTTT
size: NA
V: TRBV7-3
J: TRBJ1-1
D: NA

CDR3: CASSSTVGEKGEKLFF
DNA: TGTGCCAGCAGCTCTACGGTAGGGGAAAAGGGTGAAAAACTGTTTTTT
size: NA
V: TRBV7-9
J: TRBJ1-4
D: NA

CDR3: CASSDLDRGYSPLHF
DNA: TGTGCCAGCAGCGACCTGGACAGGGGGTATTCACCCCTCCACTTT
size: once
V: TRBV4-2
J: TRBJ1-6
D: TRBD1

CDR3: CATSRSPGDGYEQYF
DNA: TGTGCCACCAGCAGGTCCCCAGGGGACGGCTACGAGCAGTACTTC
size: NA
V: TRBV15
J: TRBJ2-7
D: NA

CDR3: CASSEVRYTEAFF
DNA: TGTGCCAGCAGCGAGGTGAGGTACACTGAAGCTTTCTTT
size: NA
V: TRBV7-6
J: TRBJ1-1
D: NA

CDR3: CASRDDTRTDTQYF
DNA: TGCGCCAGCAGGGATGACACTCGCACAGATACGCAGTATTTT
size: NA
V: TRBV10-2
J: TRBJ2-3
D: NA

CDR3: CASSLPSYPFGEQFF
DNA: TGTGCCAGCAGCCTCCCCTCCTACCCCTTCGGTGAGCAGTTCTTC
size: NA
V: TRBV5-6
J: TRBJ2-1
D: NA

CDR3: CASSPTSNSPLHF
DNA: TGTGCCAGCAGCCCCACTTCTAATTCACCCCTCCACTTT
size: NA
V: TRBV14
J: TRBJ1-6
D: NA

CDR3: CASSAGPFNEKLFF
DNA: TGCGCCAGCAGCGCCGGTCCTTTTAATGAAAAACTGTTTTTT
size: NA
V: TRBV5-1
J: TRBJ1-4
D: NA

CDR3: CASSPTQGEALGNTIYF
DNA: TGCGCCAGCAGCCCCACCCAGGGGGAGGCCCTTGGAAACACCATATATTTT
size: NA
V: TRBV4-3
J: TRBJ1-3
D: TRBD1

CDR3: CASSPGLAGARSSYNEQFF
DNA: TGCGCCAGCAGCCCGGGACTAGCGGGGGCCCGTAGCTCCTACAATGAGCAGTTCTTC
size: NA
V: TRBV5-1
J: TRBJ2-1
D: TRBD2

CDR3: CALGGDLEETQYF
DNA: TGTGCCTTGGGGGGGGACTTAGAAGAGACCCAGTACTTC
size: NA
V: TRBV6-5
J: TRBJ2-5
D: TRBD2

CDR3: CASSLKRSWGNYGYTF
DNA: TGTGCCAGCAGTTTAAAGCGGTCCTGGGGAAACTATGGCTACACCTTC
size: NA
V: TRBV28
J: TRBJ1-2
D: NA

CDR3: CASSPGINTEAFF
DNA: TGTGCCAGCTCACCAGGCATTAACACTGAAGCTTTCTTT
size: NA
V: TRBV18
J: TRBJ1-1
D: NA

CDR3: CASSTLWGGYEQYF
DNA: TGTGCCAGTAGTACCCTGTGGGGGGGGTACGAGCAGTACTTC
size: once
V: TRBV19
J: TRBJ2-7
D: TRBD2

CDR3: CASTLTGSPLHF
DNA: TGTGCCAGTACCCTGACAGGTTCACCCCTCCACTTT
size: NA
V: TRBV19
J: TRBJ1-6
D: NA

CDR3: CASSPLGAGESYEQYF
DNA: TGTGCCAGCAGTCCCCTGGGGGCGGGGGAGTCCTACGAGCAGTACTTC
size: NA
V: TRBV28
J: TRBJ2-7
D: NA

CDR3: CASSESVTGPYEQYF
DNA: TGTGCCAGCAGTGAAAGTGTGACAGGTCCCTACGAGCAGTACTTC
size: once
V: TRBV6-1
J: TRBJ2-7
D: NA

CDR3: CASSSGTGTGQPQHF
DNA: TGTGCCAGCAGCTCCGGGACAGGGACAGGTCAGCCCCAGCATTTT
size: NA
V: TRBV7-8
J: TRBJ1-5
D: TRBD1

CDR3: CASSPREGFRGAFF
DNA: TGTGCCAGTAGTCCCCGGGAGGGTTTTCGTGGAGCTTTCTTT
size: NA
V: TRBV19
J: TRBJ1-1
D: NA

CDR3: CASSPGQGANTIYF
DNA: TGTGCCAGCAGCCCCGGACAGGGGGCAAACACCATATATTTT
size: once
V: TRBV9
J: TRBJ1-3
D: TRBD1

CDR3: CASNLLGARTDTQYF
DNA: TGTGCCAGCAACCTTCTTGGGGCGCGCACAGATACGCAGTATTTT
size: NA
V: TRBV28
J: TRBJ2-3
D: NA

CDR3: CASSYTGVQYGYTF
DNA: TGTGCCAGCAGTTACACAGGGGTCCAATATGGCTACACCTTC
size: many
V: TRBV6-6
J: TRBJ1-2
D: TRBD1

CDR3: CASNGGSIGADTQYF
DNA: TGTGCCAGCAACGGCGGGAGTATAGGGGCAGATACGCAGTATTTT
size: NA
V: TRBV28
J: TRBJ2-3
D: TRBD2

CDR3: CASSIYHLAGGYNEQFF
DNA: TGTGCCAGTAGTATCTATCATCTAGCGGGGGGATACAATGAGCAGTTCTTC
size: NA
V: TRBV19
J: TRBJ2-1
D: TRBD2

CDR3: CASSLDRVVITDTQYF
DNA: TGCGCCAGCAGCCTGGACAGGGTGGTGATCACAGATACGCAGTATTTT
size: NA
V: TRBV10-1
J: TRBJ2-3
D: TRBD1

CDR3: CASSQVGQTKIFEAFF
DNA: TGTGCCAGCAGCCAAGTGGGACAGACCAAGATCTTTGAAGCTTTCTTT
size: NA
V: TRBV3-1/TRBV3-2
J: TRBJ1-1
D: TRBD1

CDR3: CASSQLLLAGGPGEQFF
DNA: TGTGCCAGCAGCCAATTACTACTAGCGGGAGGGCCGGGTGAGCAGTTCTTC
size: NA
V: TRBV3-1/TRBV3-2
J: TRBJ2-1
D: TRBD2

CDR3: CASSFTGNTIYF
DNA: TGTGCCAGCAGTTTTACTGGAAACACCATATATTTT
size: NA
V: TRBV28
J: TRBJ1-3
D: NA

CDR3: CASSSGQYTNEKLFF
DNA: TGTGCCAGTAGTTCAGGACAGTATACTAATGAAAAACTGTTTTTT
size: once
V: TRBV19
J: TRBJ1-4
D: NA

CDR3: CASSLEAGSSYNEQFF
DNA: TGCGCCAGCAGCTTGGAGGCAGGGTCGTCCTACAATGAGCAGTTCTTC
size: few
V: TRBV5-1
J: TRBJ2-1
D: NA

CDR3: CAWSAAGTGSGYEQYF
DNA: TGTGCCTGGAGTGCGGCCGGGACAGGGAGCGGCTACGAGCAGTACTTC
size: NA
V: TRBV30
J: TRBJ2-7
D: TRBD1

CDR3: CAWSVIRLAGPYEQYF
DNA: TGTGCCTGGAGTGTAATACGGCTAGCGGGACCTTACGAGCAGTACTTC
size: NA
V: TRBV30
J: TRBJ2-7
D: TRBD2

CDR3: CSASEQGAGRTEAFF
DNA: TGCAGTGCTAGTGAACAGGGGGCGGGACGGACTGAAGCTTTCTTT
size: NA
V: TRBV20-1
J: TRBJ1-1
D: TRBD1

CDR3: CASSLVDNQPQHF
DNA: TGTGCCAGCAGCTTAGTAGATAATCAGCCCCAGCATTTT
size: NA
V: TRBV7-9
J: TRBJ1-5
D: NA

CDR3: CASSRWTGELFSGANVLTF
DNA: TGTGCCAGTAGTCGATGGACAGGAGAATTATTCTCTGGGGCCAACGTCCTGACTTTC
size: NA
V: TRBV19
J: TRBJ2-6
D: TRBD1

CDR3: CASSAQPAGGVKFF
DNA: TGTGCCAGCAGCGCGCAGCCGGCGGGAGGCGTGAAGTTCTTC
size: NA
V: TRBV7-2
J: TRBJ2-1
D: TRBD2

CDR3: CATGQGDRRYNEQFF
DNA: TGTGCCACGGGGCAGGGGGATCGGCGTTACAATGAGCAGTTCTTC
size: NA
V: TRBV27
J: TRBJ2-1
D: TRBD1